These 14 T cell receptor beta chains came from one sample sequenced in a study of blood T cell repertoires in COVID-19. The protocol was immunoSEQ multiplex PCR, while the TCRdb copy is restricted to in-frame clones and leaves out a portion. The sample shows some 270,000 clones, 86% of them seen only once. The sample consisted of peripheral blood. These TCRs come from a woman aged 60-75 years who had recovered from COVID-19.

This clone showed up just a few times. The chain recombines TRBV29-1 with TRBJ1-1, with unresolved D. The length of the CDR3 is 12 residues. The germline CDR1 and CDR2 sequences are SQVTM and ANQGSEA. V lost 5 bases and J lost 1, with 8 bases in between. CDR3 bases: TGCAGCGTTTCTCAGGAGAACACTGAAGCTTTCTTT. This codes for CSVSQENTEAFF.

The chain is built from TRBV7-3 and TRBJ2-1, with D tentatively TRBD2 (5 bases). The ends were cut back, 5 bases at V and 6 bases at J, with 8 bases in the middle. Germline CDR1 and CDR2: SGHTA and FQGTGA. This CDR3 has 12 residues. CDR3 DNA sequence: TGTGCCAGCAGCCAAAGCGGCAATGAGCAGTTCTTC. This sequence encodes CASSQSGNEQFF.

This chain links TRBV18 with TRBJ2-7; D is uncertain. This CDR3 spans 14 amino acids. V lost 0 bases to trimming and J lost 3 bases, with 9 bases between them. Germline lookup yields CDR1 KGHSH and CDR2 LQKENI. CDR3 DNA: TGTGCCAGCTCACCACCCTCTATGCTCTACGAGCAGTACTTC. This translates into CASSPPSMLYEQYF.

The chain combines TRBV6-6 with TRBJ1-1, with TRBD1 matching 7 bases. Germline CDR1 reads MNHNY; CDR2 reads SVGAGI (reference sequence). The junction had 3 bases not matched to a gene; V was cut back by 3 bases and J by 5 bases. This CDR3 contains 13 residues. CDR3 protein: CASSYGTETEAFF. CDR3 nucleotide sequence: TGTGCCAGCAGTTATGGGACAGAGACTGAAGCTTTCTTT.

The genes are TRBV21-1 and TRBJ2-5; TRBD1 was called by the table and not checked on the DNA. TRBV21-1 is an annotated pseudogene. The CDR3 spans 13 residues. As DNA, the CDR3 is TGTGCCAGCAGCAACTCAGACCAAGAGACCCAGTACTTC. Translation: CASSNSDQETQYF.

The V gene is TRBV7-9, the J gene TRBJ1-5; TRBD1 matches 9 bases. CDR1 and CDR2 from the germline V gene are SEHNR and FQNEAQ (reference sequence). Germline trimming cut 6 bases from V and 10 bases from J; bases unmatched to any gene: 10. The CDR3 is made up of 14 amino acids. DNA for the CDR3: TGTGCCAGCAGTACGGGACAGGGTAATTTTCCCCAGCATTTT. Protein product: CASSTGQGNFPQHF.

The chain uses TRBV28 and TRBJ1-2; 7 positions agree with TRBD1. Germline CDR1 reads MDHEN; CDR2 reads SYDVKM. CDR3 length: 14 amino acids. V shed 4 bases and J 6 bases; nucleotides not matched to a gene: 8. Written as DNA, the CDR3 is TGTGCCAGCAGTTCCGAACAGGGGCGGCATGGCTACACCTTC. Translated: CASSSEQGRHGYTF.

The chain is built from TRBV25-1 and TRBJ2-7, with D tentatively TRBD1 (7 bases). Germline V CDR1 and CDR2: MGHDK, SYGVNS. The V end was cut by 4 bases, the J end by 3 bases, with 13 bases between. The CDR3 sequence is 14 residues long. CDR3 sequence: CASSGQGGYYEQYF. Written as DNA, the CDR3 is TGTGCCAGCAGTGGTCAGGGGGGCTACTACGAGCAGTACTTC.

The chain recombines TRBV3-1 (or the pseudogene TRBV3-2) with TRBJ1-1; D uncertain. Between the trimmed V and J ends, which lost 1 base and 11 bases, there was a span of 11 bases. The CDR3 covers 12 residues. Germline CDR1 reads LGHDT; CDR2 reads YNNKEL (reference sequence). The CDR3 loop is CASSQGILGAFF. CDR3 DNA: TGTGCCAGCAGCCAAGGGATACTAGGGGCTTTCTTT.

This chain connects TRBV19 to TRBJ2-3; 9 bases line up with TRBD1. This CDR3 is built from 14 residues. V lost 3 bases to trimming and J lost 3 bases; unmatched junction nucleotides: 1. Germline assignment: CDR1 LNHDA and CDR2 SQIVND (reference sequence). The CDR3 DNA reads TGTGCCAGTAGTATGGACAGGGGAACAGATACGCAGTATTTT. Translating gives CASSMDRGTDTQYF. Full variable domain (missing parts from reference TRBV19 and TRBJ2-3): DGGITQSPKYLFRKEGQNVTLSCEQNLNHDAMYWYRQDPGQGLRLIYYSQIVNDFQKGDIAEGYSVSREKKESFPLTVTSAQKNPTAFYLCASSMDRGTDTQYFGPGTRLTVL.

The chain has TRBV5-4 and TRBJ1-2; TRBD1 might be the D (5 bases). The germline V gene has CDR1 SGHNT and CDR2 YYREEE (reference sequence). This CDR3 is 13 amino acids long. Trimming shortened V by 4 bases and J by 1 base, and 8 bases separated the two germline ends. DNA for the CDR3: TGTGCCAGCAGCCCTGACAGTAACTATGGCTACACCTTC. Protein: CASSPDSNYGYTF.

V is TRBV21-1 and J is TRBJ1-5. TRBV21-1 is a pseudogene locus. This CDR3 has 14 residues. CDR3 coding DNA: TGTGCCAGCAGCAAGGGAGGGTATAATCAGCCCCAGCATTTT. This codes for CASSKGGYNQPQHF.

The chain uses TRBV5-1 and TRBJ2-2, with no clear D. Germline V gene lookup returns CDR1 SGHRS and CDR2 YFSETQ. Between the trimmed V and J ends, which lost 2 bases and 0 bases, there was a span of 5 bases. The CDR3 contains 14 residues. The DNA for the CDR3 is TGCGCCAGCAGCTTCGTCGCGAACACCGGGGAGCTGTTTTTT. Translating it yields CASSFVANTGELFF.

The gene calls are TRBV19 and TRBJ1-2; 7 bases match TRBD1. V gave up 7 bases and J gave up 5 bases; unmatched junction bases: 4. The CDR3 spans 12 residues. The germline V gene has CDR1 LNHDA and CDR2 SQIVND (reference sequence). CDR3 in amino acids: CASMRGRYGYTF. The CDR3 DNA sequence: TGTGCCAGTATGAGGGGGCGGTATGGCTACACCTTC.